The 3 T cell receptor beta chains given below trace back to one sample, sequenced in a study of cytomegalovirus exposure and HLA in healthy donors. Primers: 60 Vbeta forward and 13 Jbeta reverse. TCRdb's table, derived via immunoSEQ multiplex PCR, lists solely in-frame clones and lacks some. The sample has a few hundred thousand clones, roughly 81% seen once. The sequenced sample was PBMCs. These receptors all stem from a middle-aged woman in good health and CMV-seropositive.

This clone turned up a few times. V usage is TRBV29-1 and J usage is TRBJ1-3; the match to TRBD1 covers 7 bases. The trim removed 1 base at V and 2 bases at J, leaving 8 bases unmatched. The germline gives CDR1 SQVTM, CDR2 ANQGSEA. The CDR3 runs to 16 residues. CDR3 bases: TGCAGCGTTGAAGTAAGACAGGGAACTGCTGGAAACACCATATATTTT. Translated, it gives CSVEVRQGTAGNTIYF.

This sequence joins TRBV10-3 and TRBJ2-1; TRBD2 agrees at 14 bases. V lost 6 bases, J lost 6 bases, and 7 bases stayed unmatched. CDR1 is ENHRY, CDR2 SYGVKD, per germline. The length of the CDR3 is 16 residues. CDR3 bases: TGTGCCATCAGGGGACTAGCGGGAGTCTTGAGCAATGAGCAGTTCTTC. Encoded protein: CAIRGLAGVLSNEQFF.

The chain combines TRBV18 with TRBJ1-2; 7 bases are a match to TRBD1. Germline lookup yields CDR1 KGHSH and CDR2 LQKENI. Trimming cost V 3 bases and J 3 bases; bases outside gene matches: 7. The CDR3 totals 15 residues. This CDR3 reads CASSPPAGGHYGYTF. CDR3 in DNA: TGTGCCAGCTCACCTCCGGCAGGGGGGCACTATGGCTACACCTTC. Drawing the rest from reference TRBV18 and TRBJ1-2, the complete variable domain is NAGVMQNPRHLVRRRGQEARLRCSPMKGHSHVYWYRQLPEEGLKFMVYLQKENIIDESGMPKERFSAEFPKEGPSILRIQQVVRGDSAAYFCASSPPAGGHYGYTFGSGTRLTVV.